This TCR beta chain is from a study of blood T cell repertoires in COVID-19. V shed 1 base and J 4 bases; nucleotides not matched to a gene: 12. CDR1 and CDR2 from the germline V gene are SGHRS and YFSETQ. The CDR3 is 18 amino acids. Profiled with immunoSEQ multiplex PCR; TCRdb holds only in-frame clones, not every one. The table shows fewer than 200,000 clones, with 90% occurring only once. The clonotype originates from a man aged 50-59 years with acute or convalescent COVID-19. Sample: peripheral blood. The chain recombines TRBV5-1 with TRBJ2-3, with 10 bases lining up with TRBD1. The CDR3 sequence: CASSLLPRDRGSSDTQYF. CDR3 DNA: TGCGCCAGCAGCTTGCTACCTCGGGACAGGGGTTCATCAGATACGCAGTATTTT.